This TCR beta chain was captured in a study of blood T cells in healthy people across ages. A second PCR, run for roughly 7 to 11 cycles, used a sample-barcoded 5' primer plus a J-beta primer mix. TCRdb ran MiXCR on the 5' RACE reads and lists one entry per CDR3 protein. The sample comprises roughly 800,000 distinct CDR3 sequences, 53% of which are singletons, and about 42% rests with the top ten. The germline V and J ends were trimmed by 4 bases and 5 bases, with 12 bases remaining between them. The CDR3 is 13 residues long. Germline-derived CDR1 and CDR2 are SGHRS and YFSETQ. V and J are TRBV5-1 and TRBJ2-5; D is undetermined. The receptor's source is an elderly man in good health. The specimen was blood. CDR3 coding DNA: TGCGCCAGCAGCATACAGTTCTCGGAGACCCAGTACTTC. Its translation: CASSIQFSETQYF.